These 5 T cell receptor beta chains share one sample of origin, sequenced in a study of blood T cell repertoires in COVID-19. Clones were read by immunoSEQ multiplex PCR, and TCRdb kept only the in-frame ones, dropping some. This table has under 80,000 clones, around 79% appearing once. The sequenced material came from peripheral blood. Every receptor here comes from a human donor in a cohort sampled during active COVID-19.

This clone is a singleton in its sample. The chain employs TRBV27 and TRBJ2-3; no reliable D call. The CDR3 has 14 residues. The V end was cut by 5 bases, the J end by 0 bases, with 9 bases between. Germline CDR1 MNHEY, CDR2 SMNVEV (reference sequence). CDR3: CASSPMTSTDTQYF. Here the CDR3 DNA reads TGTGCCAGCAGTCCTATGACAAGCACAGATACGCAGTATTTT.

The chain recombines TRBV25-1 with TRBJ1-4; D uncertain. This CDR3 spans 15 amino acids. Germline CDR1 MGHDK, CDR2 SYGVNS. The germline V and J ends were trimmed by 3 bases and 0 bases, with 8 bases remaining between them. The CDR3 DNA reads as TGTGCCAGCAGTGACTACGGAGCAACTAATGAAAAACTGTTTTTT. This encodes CASSDYGATNEKLFF.

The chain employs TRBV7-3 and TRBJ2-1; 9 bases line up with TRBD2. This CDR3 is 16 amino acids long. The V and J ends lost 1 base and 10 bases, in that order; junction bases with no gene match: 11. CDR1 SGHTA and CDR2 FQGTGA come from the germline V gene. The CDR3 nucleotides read TGTGCCAGCAGCTTAAGGCGGGAGGGGGTTCAAAGCGAGCAGTTCTTC. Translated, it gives CASSLRREGVQSEQFF.

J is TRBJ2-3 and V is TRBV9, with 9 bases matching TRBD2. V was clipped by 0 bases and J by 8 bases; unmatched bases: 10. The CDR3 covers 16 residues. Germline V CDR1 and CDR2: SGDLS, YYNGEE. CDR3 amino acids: CASSVADGTSIVTQYF. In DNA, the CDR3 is TGTGCCAGCAGCGTAGCCGACGGGACTAGCATTGTTACGCAGTATTTT.

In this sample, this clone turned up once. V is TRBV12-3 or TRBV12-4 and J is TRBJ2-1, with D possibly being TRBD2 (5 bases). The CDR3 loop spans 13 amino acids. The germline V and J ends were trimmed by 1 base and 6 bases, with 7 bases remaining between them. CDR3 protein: CASSLGGVNEQFF. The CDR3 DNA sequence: TGTGCCAGCAGTTTAGGGGGAGTCAATGAGCAGTTCTTC.